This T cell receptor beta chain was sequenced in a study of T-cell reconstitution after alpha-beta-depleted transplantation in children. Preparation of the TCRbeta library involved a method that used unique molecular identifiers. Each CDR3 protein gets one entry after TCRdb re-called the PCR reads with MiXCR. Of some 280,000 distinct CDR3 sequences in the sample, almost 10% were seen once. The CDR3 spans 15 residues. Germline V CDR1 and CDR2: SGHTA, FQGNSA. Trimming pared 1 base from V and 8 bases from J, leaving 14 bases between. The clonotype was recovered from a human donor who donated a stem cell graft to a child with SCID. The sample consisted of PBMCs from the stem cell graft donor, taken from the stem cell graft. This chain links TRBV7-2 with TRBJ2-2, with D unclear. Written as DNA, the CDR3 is TGTGCCAGCAGCTTAGTGAGGACCGTTTTGGGGGAGCTGTTTTTT. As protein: CASSLVRTVLGELFF. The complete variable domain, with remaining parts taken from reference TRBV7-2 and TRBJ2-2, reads GAGVSQSPSNKVTEKGKDVELRCDPISGHTALYWYRQSLGQGLEFLIYFQGNSAPDKSGLPSDRFSAERTGGSVSTLTIQRTQQEDSAVYLCASSLVRTVLGELFFGEGSRLTVL.